This TCR beta chain was retrieved from a study of blood T cell repertoires in COVID-19. Study in general: The United States, Italy and Spain supplied acute and convalescent COVID-19 samples. Sample material is recorded as cDNA or gDNA derived from T cells, B-cell-depleted T cells, or PBMCs.

In its sample, this clone was seen a few times. Followed over time, Seattle patients had been enrolled while infection was active. Germline trimming cut 7 bases from V and 1 base from J; bases unmatched to any gene: 5. The CDR3 contains 15 residues. The germline CDR1 and CDR2 sequences are MNHEY and SMNVEV (reference sequence). Generated by immunoSEQ multiplex PCR, the TCRdb table keeps only in-frame clones and is missing some. The table lists about 180,000 clones, approximately 80% of them singletons. The chain combines TRBV27 with TRBJ2-1, with 9 bases identical to TRBD2. The TCR originated in a middle-aged woman with COVID-19, enrolled during active disease. Input material: peripheral blood. CDR3 sequence reads: CASIRAGGSYNEQFF. The CDR3, as DNA: TGTGCCAGCATCAGAGCGGGAGGATCCTACAATGAGCAGTTCTTC.